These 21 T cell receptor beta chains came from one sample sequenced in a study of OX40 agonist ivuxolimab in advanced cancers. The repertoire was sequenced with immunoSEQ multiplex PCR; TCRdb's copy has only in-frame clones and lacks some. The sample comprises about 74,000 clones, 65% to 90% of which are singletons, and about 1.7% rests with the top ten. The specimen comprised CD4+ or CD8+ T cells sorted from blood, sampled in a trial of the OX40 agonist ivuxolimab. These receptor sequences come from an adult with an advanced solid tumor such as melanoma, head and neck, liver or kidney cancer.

CDR3 in DNA: TGTGCCAGTAGTATGGCCCGGAACTCCTACGAGCAGTACTTC. This gives the protein CASSMARNSYEQYF. The chain has TRBV19 and TRBJ2-7; no definite D call. Trimming pared 3 bases from V and 0 bases from J, leaving 9 bases between. CDR3 length: 14 residues. From germline, CDR1 is LNHDA and CDR2 SQIVND (reference sequence). Looking up the rest from reference TRBV19 and TRBJ2-7 gives the full variable domain: DGGITQSPKYLFRKEGQNVTLSCEQNLNHDAMYWYRQDPGQGLRLIYYSQIVNDFQKGDIAEGYSVSREKKESFPLTVTSAQKNPTAFYLCASSMARNSYEQYFGPGTRLTVT.

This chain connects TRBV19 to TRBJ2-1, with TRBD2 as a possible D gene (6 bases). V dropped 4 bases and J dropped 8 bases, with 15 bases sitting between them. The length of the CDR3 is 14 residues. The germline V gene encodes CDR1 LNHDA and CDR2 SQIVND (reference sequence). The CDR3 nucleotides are TGTGCCAGTAGTAGGCTAGCGCTGTCGGATGAGCAGTTCTTC. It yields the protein CASSRLALSDEQFF.

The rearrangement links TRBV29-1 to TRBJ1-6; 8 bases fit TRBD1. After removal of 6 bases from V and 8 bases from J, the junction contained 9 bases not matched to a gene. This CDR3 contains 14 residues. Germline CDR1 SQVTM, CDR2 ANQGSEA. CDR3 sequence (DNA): TGCAGCGTGGGGACAGGTGAACGGGATTCACCCCTCCACTTT. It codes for CSVGTGERDSPLHF.

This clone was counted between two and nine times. CDR3 in DNA: TGTGCCTGGAGTGTATCAGGACAGGGTACCGGGGAGCTGTTTTTT. Translation gives CAWSVSGQGTGELFF. The gene calls are TRBV30 and TRBJ2-2; 8 nucleotides align to TRBD1. Losses at the gene ends were 0 bases for V and 5 bases for J; bases not matched to a gene: 5. CDR3 size: 15 residues. Germline V gene lookup returns CDR1 GTSNPN and CDR2 SVGIG (reference sequence).

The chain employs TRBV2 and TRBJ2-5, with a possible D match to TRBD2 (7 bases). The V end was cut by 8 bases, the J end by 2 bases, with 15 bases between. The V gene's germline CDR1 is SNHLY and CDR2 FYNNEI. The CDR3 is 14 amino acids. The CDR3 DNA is TGTGCCAGCGGGAGGGGGGCTCTACAAGAGACCCAGTACTTC. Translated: CASGRGALQETQYF.

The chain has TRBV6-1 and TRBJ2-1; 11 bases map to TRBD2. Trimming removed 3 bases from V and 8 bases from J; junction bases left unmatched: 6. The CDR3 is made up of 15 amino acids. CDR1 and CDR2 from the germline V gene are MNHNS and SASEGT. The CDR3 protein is CASSELAGGGYEQFF. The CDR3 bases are TGTGCCAGCAGTGAGCTAGCGGGAGGTGGGTATGAGCAGTTCTTC.

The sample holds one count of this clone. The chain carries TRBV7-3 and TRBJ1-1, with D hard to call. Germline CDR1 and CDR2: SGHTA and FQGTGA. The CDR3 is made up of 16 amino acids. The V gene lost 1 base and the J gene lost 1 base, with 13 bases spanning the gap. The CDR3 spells CASSLKTATKNTEAFF. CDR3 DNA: TGTGCCAGCAGCTTAAAAACAGCCACGAAGAACACTGAAGCTTTCTTT.

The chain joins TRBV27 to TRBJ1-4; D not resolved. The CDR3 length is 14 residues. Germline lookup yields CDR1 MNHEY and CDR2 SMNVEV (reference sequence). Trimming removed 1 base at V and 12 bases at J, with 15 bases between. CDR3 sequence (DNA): TGTGCCAGCAGTTTATTCCAGAGTAGTAGCGAACTGTTTTTT. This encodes CASSLFQSSSELFF.

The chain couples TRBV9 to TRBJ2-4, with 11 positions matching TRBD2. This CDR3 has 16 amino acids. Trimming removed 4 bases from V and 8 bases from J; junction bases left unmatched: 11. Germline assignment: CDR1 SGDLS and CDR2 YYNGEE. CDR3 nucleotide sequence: TGTGCCAGCAGCCAGGGACTAGCGGTGGGTCGAGACATTCAGTACTTC. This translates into CASSQGLAVGRDIQYF.

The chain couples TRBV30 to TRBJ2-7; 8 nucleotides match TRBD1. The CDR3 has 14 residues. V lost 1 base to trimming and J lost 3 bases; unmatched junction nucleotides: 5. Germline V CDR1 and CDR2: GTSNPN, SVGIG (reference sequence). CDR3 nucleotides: TGTGCCTGGAGTGCCGACAGGGGTAACTACGAGCAGTACTTC. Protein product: CAWSADRGNYEQYF.

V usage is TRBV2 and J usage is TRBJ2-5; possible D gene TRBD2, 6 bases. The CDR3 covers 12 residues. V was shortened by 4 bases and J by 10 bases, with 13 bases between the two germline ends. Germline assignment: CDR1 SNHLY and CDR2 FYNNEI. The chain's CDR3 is CASSGIRGGQYF. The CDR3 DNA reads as TGTGCCAGCAGTGGGATAAGGGGAGGCCAGTACTTC.

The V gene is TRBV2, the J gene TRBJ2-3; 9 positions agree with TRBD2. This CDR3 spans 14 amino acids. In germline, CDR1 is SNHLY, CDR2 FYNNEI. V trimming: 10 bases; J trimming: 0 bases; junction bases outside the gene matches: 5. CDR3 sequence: CATQSGGSTDTQYF. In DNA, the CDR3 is TGTGCCACCCAAAGCGGGGGGAGCACAGATACGCAGTATTTT.

The CDR3 here is CASSVAGTGSADTQYF. In nucleotides, the CDR3 is TGTGCCAGCAGCGTAGCTGGGACAGGGTCGGCAGATACGCAGTATTTT. V usage is TRBV9 and J usage is TRBJ2-3, with TRBD1 matching 9 bases. Germline values: CDR1 SGDLS, CDR2 YYNGEE. The CDR3 consists of 16 residues. The V gene end was trimmed by 0 bases and the J gene end by 4 bases; junction bases not matched to a gene: 6.

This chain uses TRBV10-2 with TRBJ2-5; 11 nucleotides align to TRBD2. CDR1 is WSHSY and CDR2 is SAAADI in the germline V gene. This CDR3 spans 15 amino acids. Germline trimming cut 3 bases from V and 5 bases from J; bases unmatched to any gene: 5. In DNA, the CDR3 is TGCGCCAGCAGTGATCTAGCGGGAGGCGCGGAGACCCAGTACTTC. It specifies CASSDLAGGAETQYF.

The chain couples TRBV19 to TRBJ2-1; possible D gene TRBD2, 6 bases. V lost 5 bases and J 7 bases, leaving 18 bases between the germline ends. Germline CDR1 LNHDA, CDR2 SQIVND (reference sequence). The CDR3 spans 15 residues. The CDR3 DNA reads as TGTGCCAGTAGTCCGGACCCCGGGACTCCAAATGAGCAGTTCTTC. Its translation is CASSPDPGTPNEQFF.

CDR3 amino acids: CASSLGASRSGTDTQYF. The CDR3 region has the DNA TGTGCCAGCTCACTAGGGGCCAGCCGTAGTGGGACAGATACGCAGTATTTT. The chain has TRBV18 and TRBJ2-3; tentatively, D is TRBD1 (5 bases). This CDR3 comprises 17 residues. CDR1 and CDR2 (germline): KGHSH, LQKENI. Trimming pared 4 bases from V and 3 bases from J, leaving 20 bases between.

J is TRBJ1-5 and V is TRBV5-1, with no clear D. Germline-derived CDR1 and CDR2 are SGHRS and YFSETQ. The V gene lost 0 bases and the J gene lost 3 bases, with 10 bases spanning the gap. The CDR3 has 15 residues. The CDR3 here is CASSLAGIDNQPQHF. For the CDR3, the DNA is TGCGCCAGCAGCTTGGCGGGGATCGACAATCAGCCCCAGCATTTT.

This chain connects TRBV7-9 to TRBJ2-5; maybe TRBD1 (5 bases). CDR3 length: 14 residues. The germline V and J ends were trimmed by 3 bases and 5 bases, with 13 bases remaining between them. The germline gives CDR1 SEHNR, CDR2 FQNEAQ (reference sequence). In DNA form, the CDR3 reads TGTGCCAGCAGCTTCGGGCAGGGTATGGAGACCCAGTACTTC. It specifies CASSFGQGMETQYF.

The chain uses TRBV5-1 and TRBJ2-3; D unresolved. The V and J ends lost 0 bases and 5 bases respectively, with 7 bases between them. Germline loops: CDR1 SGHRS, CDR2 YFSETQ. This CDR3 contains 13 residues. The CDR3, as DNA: TGCGCCAGCAGCTTGGAGGCCCAAGATACGCAGTATTTT. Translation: CASSLEAQDTQYF.

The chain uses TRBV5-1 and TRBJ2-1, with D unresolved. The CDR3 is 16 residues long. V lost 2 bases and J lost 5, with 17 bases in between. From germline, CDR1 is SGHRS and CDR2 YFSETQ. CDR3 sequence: CASSFVWTKLDNEQFF. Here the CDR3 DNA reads TGCGCCAGCAGCTTCGTGTGGACGAAATTAGACAATGAGCAGTTCTTC.

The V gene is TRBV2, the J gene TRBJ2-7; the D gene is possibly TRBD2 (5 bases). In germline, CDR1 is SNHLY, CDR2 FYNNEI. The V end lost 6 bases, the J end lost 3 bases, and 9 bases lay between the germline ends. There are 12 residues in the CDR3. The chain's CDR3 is CASRRTGYEQYF. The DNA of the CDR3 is TGTGCCAGCAGACGGACTGGCTACGAGCAGTACTTC.